This is a list of T cell receptor beta chains from one sample in a study of read filtering for tumor transcriptome and immune sequencing. Via MiXCR, TCRdb re-called the reads, giving one row per CDR3 protein. There are roughly 130,000 distinct CDR3 sequences in the sample; roughly 13% occur only once, and 11% lies in the top ten. Sequencing was done on a sample of a population of CD138-negative cells sorted from bone marrow. The receptors were gathered from a donor aged 40 or over with multiple myeloma. The CDR3 runs from the conserved cysteine through the conserved F or W. The order of the fields is clone size, J gene, V gene, D gene, CDR3 DNA, CDR3 protein. D genes are given only for firm matches. Rows may omit the clone size; those that give it use once, few, many or a size class.

many TRBJ2-1 TRBV10-2 TRBD2 TGCGCCAGCAGGGGAGGGAGGTCTTTCCCTGAGCAGTTCTTC CASRGGRSFPEQFF
many TRBJ2-3 TRBV3-1 TRBD2 TGTGCCAGCAGCCAAGTAACTAGCGGCGAAGATACGCAGTATTTT CASSQVTSGEDTQYF
NA TRBJ2-1 TRBV20-1 TRBD2 TGCAGTGCTAGAGGCGGGACTAGCGGGTACGACGGTAGCGAGCAGTTCTTC CSARGGTSGYDGSEQFF
many TRBJ1-5 TRBV12-3/TRBV12-4 TRBD1 TGTGCCAGCAGCTATATAACAGGGGCCGGGAGCAATCAGCCCCAGCATTTT CASSYITGAGSNQPQHF
few TRBJ1-5 TRBV6-5 NA TGTGCCAGCAGTCGCATCGGCAGGGGAGTTGGGGGCAATCAGCCCCAGCATTTT CASSRIGRGVGGNQPQHF
many TRBJ1-2 TRBV5-1 TRBD1 TGCGCCAGCAGCTTAACCGGGACAGCCTTCTATGGCTACACCTTC CASSLTGTAFYGYTF
few TRBJ2-7 TRBV28 TRBD2 TGTGCCAGCAGTTTAACGGGACTAGAGGGCTACGAGCAGTACTTC CASSLTGLEGYEQYF
many TRBJ2-3 TRBV4-1 TRBD2 TGCGCCAGCAGCCAAAGTTTAGCGGGGGCATCAGATACGCAGTATTTT CASSQSLAGASDTQYF
many TRBJ2-7 TRBV4-1 NA TGCGCCAGCAGCCAACGACAGGGTGGGACTATCGGGGAGCAGTACTTC CASSQRQGGTIGEQYF
NA TRBJ1-6 TRBV4-1 TRBD1 TGCGCCAGCGGATCTACCGGGACAGGTGATTCACCCCTCCACTTT CASGSTGTGDSPLHF
few TRBJ2-6 TRBV20-1 NA TGCAGTGCGGCGCTTCCGGGAGTTGGGGCCAACGTCCTGACTTTC CSAALPGVGANVLTF
NA TRBJ2-1 TRBV24-1 NA TGTGCCACCAGTGATGAGGGGCCCTCCTACAATGAGCAGTTCTTC CATSDEGPSYNEQFF
many TRBJ2-2 TRBV5-1 NA TGCGCCAGCAGCTTGAGCTCGTTTGGCGGGGAGCTGTTTTTT CASSLSSFGGELFF
many TRBJ2-3 TRBV7-2 NA TGTGCCAGCGGCGCCAGCACAGATACGCAGTATTTT CASGASTDTQYF
many TRBJ2-1 TRBV20-1 NA TGCAGTGCTAGAAGGCAGGGGACAATGAATGAGCAGTTCTTC CSARRQGTMNEQFF
few TRBJ1-5 TRBV20-1 TRBD1 TGCAGTGCTAGCAGGGGGCCCGATCAGCCCCAGCATTTT CSASRGPDQPQHF
many TRBJ2-5 TRBV6-5 NA TGTGCCAGCAGTCGCGCTCAGGGGTCTCAGACCCAGTACTTC CASSRAQGSQTQYF
many TRBJ2-3 TRBV6-1 NA TGTGCCAGCAGTGACGGTGTTTCTTTCACAGATACGCAGTATTTT CASSDGVSFTDTQYF